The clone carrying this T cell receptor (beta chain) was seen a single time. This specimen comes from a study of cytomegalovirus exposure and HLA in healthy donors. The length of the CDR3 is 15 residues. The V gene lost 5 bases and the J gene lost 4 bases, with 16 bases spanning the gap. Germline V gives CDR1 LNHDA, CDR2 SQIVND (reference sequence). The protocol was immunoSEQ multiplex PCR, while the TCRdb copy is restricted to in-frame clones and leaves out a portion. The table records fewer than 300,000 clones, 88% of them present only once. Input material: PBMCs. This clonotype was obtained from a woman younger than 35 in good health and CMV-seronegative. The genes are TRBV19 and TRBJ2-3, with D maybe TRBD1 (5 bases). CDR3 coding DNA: TGTGCCAGTAGTCGCGACAGAGCCCGCGCAGATACGCAGTATTTT. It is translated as CASSRDRARADTQYF.